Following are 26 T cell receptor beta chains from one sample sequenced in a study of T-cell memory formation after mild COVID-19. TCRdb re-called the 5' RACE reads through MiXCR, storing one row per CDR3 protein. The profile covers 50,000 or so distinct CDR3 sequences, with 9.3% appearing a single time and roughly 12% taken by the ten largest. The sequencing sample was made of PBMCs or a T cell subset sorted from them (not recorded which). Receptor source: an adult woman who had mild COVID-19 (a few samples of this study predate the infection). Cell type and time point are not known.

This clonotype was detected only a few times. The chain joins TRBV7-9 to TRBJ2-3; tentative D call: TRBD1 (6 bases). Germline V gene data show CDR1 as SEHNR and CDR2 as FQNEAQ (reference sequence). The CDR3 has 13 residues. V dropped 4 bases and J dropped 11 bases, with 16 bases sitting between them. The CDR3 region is CASSSYRVLRQYF. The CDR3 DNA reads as TGTGCCAGCAGCTCGTACAGGGTTTTGAGGCAGTATTTT.

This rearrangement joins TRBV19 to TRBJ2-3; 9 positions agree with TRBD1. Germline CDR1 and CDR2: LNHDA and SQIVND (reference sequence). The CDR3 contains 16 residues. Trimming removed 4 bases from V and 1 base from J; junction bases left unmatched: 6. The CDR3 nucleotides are TGTGCCAGTAGTACTGCAACAGGGGGCGGCACAGATACGCAGTATTTT. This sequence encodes CASSTATGGGTDTQYF.

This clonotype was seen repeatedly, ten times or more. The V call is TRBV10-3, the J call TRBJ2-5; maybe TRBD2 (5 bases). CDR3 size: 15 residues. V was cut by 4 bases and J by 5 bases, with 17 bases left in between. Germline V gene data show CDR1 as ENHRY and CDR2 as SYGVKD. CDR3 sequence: CAISAGILGRETQYF. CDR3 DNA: TGTGCCATCAGTGCCGGGATCCTTGGACGGGAGACCCAGTACTTC.

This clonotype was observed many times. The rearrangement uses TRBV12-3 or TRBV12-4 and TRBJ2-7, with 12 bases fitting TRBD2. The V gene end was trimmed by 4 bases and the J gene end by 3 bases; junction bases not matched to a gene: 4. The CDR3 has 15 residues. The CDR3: CASSYGLAGYYEQYF. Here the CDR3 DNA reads TGTGCCAGCAGTTACGGACTAGCGGGGTACTACGAGCAGTACTTC.

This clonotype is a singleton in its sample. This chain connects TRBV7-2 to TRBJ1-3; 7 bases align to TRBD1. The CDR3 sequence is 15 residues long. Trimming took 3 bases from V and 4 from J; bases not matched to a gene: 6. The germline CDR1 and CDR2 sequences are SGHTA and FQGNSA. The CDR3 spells CASSFRQGLGNTIYF. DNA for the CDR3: TGTGCCAGCAGCTTCAGACAGGGTCTCGGAAACACCATATATTTT.

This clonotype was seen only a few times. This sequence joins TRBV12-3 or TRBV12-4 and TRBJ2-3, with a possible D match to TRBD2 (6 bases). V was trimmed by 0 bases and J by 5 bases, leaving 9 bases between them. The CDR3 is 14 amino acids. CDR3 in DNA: TGTGCCAGCAGTTTAGCGGGGGGTGGAGATACGCAGTATTTT. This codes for CASSLAGGGDTQYF.

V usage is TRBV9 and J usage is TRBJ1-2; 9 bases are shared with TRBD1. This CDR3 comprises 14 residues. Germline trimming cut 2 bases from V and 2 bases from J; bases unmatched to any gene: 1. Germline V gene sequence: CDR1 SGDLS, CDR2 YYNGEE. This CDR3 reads CASSVGTGNYGYTF. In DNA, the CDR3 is TGTGCCAGCAGCGTCGGGACAGGGAACTATGGCTACACCTTC.

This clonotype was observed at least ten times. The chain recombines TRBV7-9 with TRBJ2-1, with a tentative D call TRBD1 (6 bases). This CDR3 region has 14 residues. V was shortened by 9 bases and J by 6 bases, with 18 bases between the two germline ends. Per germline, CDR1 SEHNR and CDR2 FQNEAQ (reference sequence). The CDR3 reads CASTENRAGNEQFF. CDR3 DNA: TGTGCCAGTACCGAGAACAGGGCTGGCAATGAGCAGTTCTTC. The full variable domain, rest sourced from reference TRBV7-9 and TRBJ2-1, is DTGVSQNPRHKITKRGQNVTFRCDPISEHNRLYWYRQTLGQGPEFLTYFQNEAQLEKSRLLSDRFSAERPKGSFSTLEIQRTEQGDSAMYLCASTENRAGNEQFFGPGTRLTVL.

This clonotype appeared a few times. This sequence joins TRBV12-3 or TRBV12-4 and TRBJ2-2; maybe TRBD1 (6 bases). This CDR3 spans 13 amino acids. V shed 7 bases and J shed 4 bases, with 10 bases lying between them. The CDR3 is CASKGHSTGELFF. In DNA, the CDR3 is TGTGCCAGCAAGGGACACAGCACCGGGGAGCTGTTTTTT.

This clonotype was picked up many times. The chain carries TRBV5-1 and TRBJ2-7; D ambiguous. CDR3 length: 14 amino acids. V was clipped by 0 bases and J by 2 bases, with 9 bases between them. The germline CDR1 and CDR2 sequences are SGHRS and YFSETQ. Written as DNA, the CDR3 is TGCGCCAGCAGCTTGGATGGGCCCCCCTACGAGCAGTACTTC. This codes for CASSLDGPPYEQYF.

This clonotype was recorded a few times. The CDR3 nucleotides read TGCGCCAGCAGCCAAGATGCAGGGGGTTGGGAAAAACTGTTTTTT. Translated, it gives CASSQDAGGWEKLFF. V gene TRBV4-3 combines with J gene TRBJ1-4; 7 bases fit TRBD1. Germline assignment: CDR1 LGHNA and CDR2 YSLEER. The J segment lost 8 bases and the V segment lost 0 bases, leaving 6 bases of the junction unmatched. The CDR3 is 15 amino acids.

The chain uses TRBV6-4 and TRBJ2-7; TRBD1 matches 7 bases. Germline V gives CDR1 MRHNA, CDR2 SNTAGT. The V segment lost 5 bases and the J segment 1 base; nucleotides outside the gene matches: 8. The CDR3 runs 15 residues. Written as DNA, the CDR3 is TGTGCCAGCAGTCTTAGACAGGGTAATTCCTACGAGCAGTACTTC. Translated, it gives CASSLRQGNSYEQYF.

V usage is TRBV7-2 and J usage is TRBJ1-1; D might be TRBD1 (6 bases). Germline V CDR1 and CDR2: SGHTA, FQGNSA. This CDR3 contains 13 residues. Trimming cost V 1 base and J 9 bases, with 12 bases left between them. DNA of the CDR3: TGTGCCAGCAGCTTAGTGGGGGCAGGGAAAGCTTTCTTT. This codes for CASSLVGAGKAFF.

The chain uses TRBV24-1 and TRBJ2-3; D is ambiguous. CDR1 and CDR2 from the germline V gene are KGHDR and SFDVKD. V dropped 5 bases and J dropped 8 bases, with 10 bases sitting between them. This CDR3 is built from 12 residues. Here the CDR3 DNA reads TGTGCCACCAGTGCAGTCGGTGGTACGCAGTATTTT. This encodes CATSAVGGTQYF.

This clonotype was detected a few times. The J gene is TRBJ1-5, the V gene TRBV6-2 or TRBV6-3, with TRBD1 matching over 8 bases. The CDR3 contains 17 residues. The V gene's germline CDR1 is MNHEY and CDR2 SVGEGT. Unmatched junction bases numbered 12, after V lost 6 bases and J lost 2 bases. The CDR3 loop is CASRPGGAPSGNQPQHF. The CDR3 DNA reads TGTGCCAGCAGACCAGGGGGCGCCCCTTCGGGCAATCAGCCCCAGCATTTT.

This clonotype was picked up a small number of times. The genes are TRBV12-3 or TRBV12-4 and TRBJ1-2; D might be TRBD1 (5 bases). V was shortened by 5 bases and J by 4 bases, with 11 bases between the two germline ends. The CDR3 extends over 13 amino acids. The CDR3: CASSETASYGYTF. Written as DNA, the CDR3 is TGTGCCAGCAGTGAGACAGCCTCCTATGGCTACACCTTC.

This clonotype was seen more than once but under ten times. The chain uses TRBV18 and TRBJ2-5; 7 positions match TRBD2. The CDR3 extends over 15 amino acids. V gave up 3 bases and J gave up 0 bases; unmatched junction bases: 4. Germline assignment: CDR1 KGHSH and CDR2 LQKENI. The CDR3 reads CASSPGLADQETQYF. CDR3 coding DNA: TGTGCCAGCTCACCGGGGCTAGCGGACCAAGAGACCCAGTACTTC.

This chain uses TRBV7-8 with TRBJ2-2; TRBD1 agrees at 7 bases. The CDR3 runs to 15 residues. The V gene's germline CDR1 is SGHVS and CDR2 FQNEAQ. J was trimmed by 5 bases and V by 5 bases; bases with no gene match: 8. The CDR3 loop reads CASSTGTAITGELFF. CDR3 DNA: TGTGCCAGCAGCACGGGGACAGCCATAACCGGGGAGCTGTTTTTT.

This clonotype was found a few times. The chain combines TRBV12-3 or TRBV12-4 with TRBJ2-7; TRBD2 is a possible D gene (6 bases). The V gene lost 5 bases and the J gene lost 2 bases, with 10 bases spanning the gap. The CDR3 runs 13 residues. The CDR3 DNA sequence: TGTGCCAGCAGTATAGGGGAGGCCTACGAGCAGTACTTC. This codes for CASSIGEAYEQYF.

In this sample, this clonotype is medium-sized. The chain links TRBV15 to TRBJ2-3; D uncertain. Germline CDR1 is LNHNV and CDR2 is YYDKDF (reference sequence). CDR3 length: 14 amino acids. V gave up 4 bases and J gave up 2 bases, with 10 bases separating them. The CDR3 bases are TGTGCCACCAGCAAGGGCGGAGACACAGATACGCAGTATTTT. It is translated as CATSKGGDTDTQYF.

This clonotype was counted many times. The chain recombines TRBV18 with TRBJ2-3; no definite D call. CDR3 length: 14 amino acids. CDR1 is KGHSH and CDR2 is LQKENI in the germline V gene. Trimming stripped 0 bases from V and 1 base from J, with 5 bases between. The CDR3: CASSPPTRTDTQYF. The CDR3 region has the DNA TGTGCCAGCTCACCACCGACTCGCACAGATACGCAGTATTTT. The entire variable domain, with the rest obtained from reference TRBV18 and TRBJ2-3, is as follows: NAGVMQNPRHLVRRRGQEARLRCSPMKGHSHVYWYRQLPEEGLKFMVYLQKENIIDESGMPKERFSAEFPKEGPSILRIQQVVRGDSAAYFCASSPPTRTDTQYFGPGTRLTVL.

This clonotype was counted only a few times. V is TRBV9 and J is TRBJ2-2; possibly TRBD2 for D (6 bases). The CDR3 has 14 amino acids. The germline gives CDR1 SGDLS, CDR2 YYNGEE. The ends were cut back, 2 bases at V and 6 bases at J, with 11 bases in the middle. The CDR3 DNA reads TGTGCCAGCAGCGTGACGCGGGGTTCCGGGGAGCTGTTTTTT. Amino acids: CASSVTRGSGELFF.

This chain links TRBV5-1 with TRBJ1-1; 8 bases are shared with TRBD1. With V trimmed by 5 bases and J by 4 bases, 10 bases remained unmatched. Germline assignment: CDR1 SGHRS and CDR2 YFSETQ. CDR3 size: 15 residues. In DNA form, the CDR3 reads TGCGCCAGCAGGAGTGGCAGGGGGCTGGGCACTGAAGCTTTCTTT. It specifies CASRSGRGLGTEAFF.

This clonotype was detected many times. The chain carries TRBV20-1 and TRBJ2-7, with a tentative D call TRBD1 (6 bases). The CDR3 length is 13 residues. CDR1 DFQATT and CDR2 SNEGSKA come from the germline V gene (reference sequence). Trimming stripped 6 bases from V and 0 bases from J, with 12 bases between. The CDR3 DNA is TGCAGTGCCACGGACAGTTACTCCTACGAGCAGTACTTC. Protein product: CSATDSYSYEQYF.

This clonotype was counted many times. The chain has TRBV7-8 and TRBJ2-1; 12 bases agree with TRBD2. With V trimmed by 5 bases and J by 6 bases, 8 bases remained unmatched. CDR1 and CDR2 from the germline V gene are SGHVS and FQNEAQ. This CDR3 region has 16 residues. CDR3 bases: TGTGCCAGCAGCGGGCTCCTAGCGGGGGGGCTCAATGAGCAGTTCTTC. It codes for CASSGLLAGGLNEQFF.

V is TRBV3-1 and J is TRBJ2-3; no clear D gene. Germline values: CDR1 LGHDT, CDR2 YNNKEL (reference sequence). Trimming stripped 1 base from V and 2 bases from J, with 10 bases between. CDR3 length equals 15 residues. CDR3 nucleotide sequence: TGTGCCAGCAGCCAAGTCCAAGCTCCCACAGATACGCAGTATTTT. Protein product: CASSQVQAPTDTQYF.